This record looks at one TCR beta chain sequence and its context. This specimen comes from a study of blood T cell repertoires in COVID-19. At the level of the study: The samples span acute and convalescent COVID-19 from the United States, Italy and Spain. The analysed material was cDNA or gDNA that came from T cells, B-cell-depleted T cells, or PBMCs.

Seattle patient enrollment occurred during active infection, with longitudinal follow-up thereafter. In the original workflow: Amplification from reference gene primers served as the basis for estimated nucleated cell counts. Assay: immunoSEQ multiplex PCR; the TCRdb copy retains only in-frame clones and omits some. V, J and clone size are those of that table, while D and trimming were read from the DNA. The sample holds a few hundred thousand clones, over 75% seen once. This CDR3 has 15 amino acids. Germline-derived CDR1 and CDR2 are MNHEY and SMNVEV (reference sequence). V was cut by 2 bases and J by 4 bases, with 9 bases left in between.

V usage is TRBV27 and J usage is TRBJ2-6; D remains unclear. The sample taken for sequencing was peripheral blood. This clonotype was sampled from a man aged 45-65 years with COVID-19, enrolled during active disease. The CDR3 DNA follows: TGTGCCAGCAGTTTAAGACTCGGCGGGGCCAACGTCCTGACTTTC. Translated, it gives CASSLRLGGANVLTF.